Listed below are T cell receptor beta chains from one sample, sequenced in a study of CD8+ T cells in alopecia areata. Here immunoSEQ multiplex PCR was the method, and the copy in TCRdb shows in-frame clones only, minus some. The table lists under 200,000 clones, roughly two thirds of them singletons. Sequences were derived from CD4+ T cells sorted from blood, sampled at week 4, from a patient treated with tofacitinib. Source of these receptors: a human donor with alopecia areata. Both conserved end residues are part of each CDR3. A D gene is named only where the DNA matches it firmly. Clone size appears in some rows only: once, few, many, or a class for an expanded clone.

d_call,v_call,j_call,clone_size,cdr3_nt,cdr3_aa
-,TRBV29-1,TRBJ1-5,-,TGCAGCGTTGGTCAGGGCAATCAGCCCCAGCATTTT,CSVGQGNQPQHF
TRBD1,TRBV18,TRBJ2-3,few,TGTGCCAGCTCATCCGGGACAGGGGGAGATACGCAGTATTTT,CASSSGTGGDTQYF
-,TRBV27,TRBJ1-5,-,TGTGCCAGCAGTTGGTCGGAGGGTCAGCCCCAGCATTTT,CASSWSEGQPQHF
TRBD1,TRBV4-1,TRBJ1-4,-,TGCGCCAGCAGCCAAGGACAGGGGGCGCGAACTAATGAAAAACTGTTTTTT,CASSQGQGARTNEKLFF
TRBD1,TRBV29-1,TRBJ1-5,few,TGCAGCGTTGTAGGACAGGAAAATCAGCCCCAGCATTTT,CSVVGQENQPQHF
-,TRBV27,TRBJ1-3,-,TGTGCCAGCAGGGCGGGAGGCGGAAACACCATATATTTT,CASRAGGGNTIYF
TRBD1,TRBV7-2,TRBJ2-7,-,TGTGCCAGCAGCACCGACAGGGTTAAGGTCGAGCAGTACTTC,CASSTDRVKVEQYF
-,TRBV29-1,TRBJ2-5,-,TGCAGCGTTGTAAACTACCAAGAGACCCAGTACTTC,CSVVNYQETQYF
-,TRBV7-9,TRBJ1-5,-,TGTGCCAGCAGCCTTGACCAGGGCGGCAGCAATCAGCCCCAGCATTTT,CASSLDQGGSNQPQHF
TRBD1,TRBV5-1,TRBJ2-2,-,TGCGCCAGCAGCTCCGACAGGGGGCGAGGGAACACCGGGGAGCTGTTTTTT,CASSSDRGRGNTGELFF
-,TRBV2,TRBJ2-5,-,TGTGCCAGCAGTGGAACAGGCCAAGAGACCCAGTACTTC,CASSGTGQETQYF
TRBD1,TRBV19,TRBJ1-5,-,TGTGCCAGTAAGGACAGGGGGAACTATCAGCCCCAGCATTTT,CASKDRGNYQPQHF
-,TRBV29-1,TRBJ2-7,-,TGCAGCGGAACAGGGGGGGATGAGCAGTACTTC,CSGTGGDEQYF
-,TRBV29-1,TRBJ2-1,-,TGCAGCGTTGACGGCTCCGAAACGAGCTCCTACAATGAGCAGTTCTTC,CSVDGSETSSYNEQFF
-,TRBV7-3,TRBJ2-1,-,TGTGCCAGCAGCCCGTTTGGTACAGGGTACAATGAGCAGTTCTTC,CASSPFGTGYNEQFF
-,TRBV7-2,TRBJ1-6,-,TGTGCCAGCAGCCCGCAGGTCGCTTCGGATTCACCCCTCCACTTT,CASSPQVASDSPLHF
-,TRBV29-1,TRBJ1-5,-,TGCAGCGTTGGAGAATTCAATCAGCCCCAGCATTTT,CSVGEFNQPQHF
-,TRBV2,TRBJ1-5,-,TGTGCCAGCAGTGGACAGGTCTTCAATCAGCCCCAGCATTTT,CASSGQVFNQPQHF
TRBD1,TRBV7-9,TRBJ1-1,-,TGTGCCAGCAGGGGGACAGGGGATGGATCTGAAGCTTTCTTT,CASRGTGDGSEAFF
-,TRBV5-1,TRBJ2-1,-,TGCGCCAGCAGCTTTCCCCCGGGGTCTTCCTACAATGAGCAGTTCTTC,CASSFPPGSSYNEQFF
-,TRBV29-1,TRBJ2-5,-,TGCAGCGTTGAAGGGGTCCCAGGGGAGACCCAGTACTTC,CSVEGVPGETQYF
TRBD2,TRBV7-2,TRBJ2-1,-,TGTGCCAGCAGCTTAGGTCCAGCGGGGGGTTTCAATGAGCAGTTCTTC,CASSLGPAGGFNEQFF
TRBD2,TRBV5-1,TRBJ2-5,once,TGCGCCAGCAGCTTGGGACTAGCGGGGGTCCAAGAGACCCAGTACTTC,CASSLGLAGVQETQYF
-,TRBV30,TRBJ1-2,few,TGTGCCTGGAGGGACAGCTATGGCTACACCTTC,CAWRDSYGYTF
-,TRBV7-2,TRBJ2-5,few,TGTGCCAGCAGCTTAGCGGGGGAGACCCAGTACTTC,CASSLAGETQYF
TRBD1,TRBV19,TRBJ1-1,few,TGTGCCAGTAATCCCGGGACAGGCGAACCGAACACTGAAGCTTTCTTT,CASNPGTGEPNTEAFF
-,TRBV21-1,TRBJ2-1,few,TGTGCCAGCAGCCCTCGGACAGGGGAGTGGAATGAGCAGTTCTTC,CASSPRTGEWNEQFF
TRBD2,TRBV6-5,TRBJ2-1,-,TGTGCCAGCAGTTTGACGGGGGGGCCCGGCAATGAGCAGTTCTTC,CASSLTGGPGNEQFF
-,TRBV18,TRBJ2-7,-,TGTGCCAGCTCACCGGGGGTAACTGTCTACGAGCAGTACTTC,CASSPGVTVYEQYF
TRBD2,TRBV7-2,TRBJ2-1,-,TGTGCCAGCAGCCCCTCGGCTAGCGGATACAATGAGCAGTTCTTC,CASSPSASGYNEQFF
-,TRBV2,TRBJ1-1,-,TGTGCCAGAAACGCCGGCGGACGTCGAACTGAAGCTTTCTTT,CARNAGGRRTEAFF
-,TRBV5-6,TRBJ1-5,few,TGTGCCAGCAGCTTTAGGGATCAGCCCCAGCATTTT,CASSFRDQPQHF
TRBD1,TRBV28,TRBJ1-5,many,TGTGCCAGCAGCCCGGGACAGGGAAATCAGCCCCAGCATTTT,CASSPGQGNQPQHF
-,TRBV27,TRBJ1-5,-,TGTGCCAGCAGTTTATGGCATAGCAATCAGCCCCAGCATTTT,CASSLWHSNQPQHF
-,TRBV29-1,TRBJ1-2,-,TGCAGCGTTCAGAGGGAGAGGGCTAACTATGGCTACACCTTC,CSVQRERANYGYTF
TRBD2,TRBV27,TRBJ2-3,-,TGTGCCAGCAGTCGACTAGCGGGGGTAGATACGCAGTATTTT,CASSRLAGVDTQYF